This entry lists 15 T cell receptor beta chains sequenced from one sample in a study of identical twins. TCRdb itself ran the 5' RACE reads through MiXCR, one entry per CDR3 protein. The sample lists roughly 200,000 distinct CDR3 sequences; approximately 15% were seen once. The data were also submitted as part of a second study, on T cells expressing NK-cell markers.

The sequenced sample consisted of CD8+ T cells sorted from blood. These TCRs come from a woman younger than 30 in good health.

This clonotype was seen ten or more times. V gene TRBV7-9 combines with J gene TRBJ2-7, with D perhaps TRBD2 (6 bases). This CDR3 has 16 amino acids. Germline values: CDR1 SEHNR, CDR2 FQNEAQ (reference sequence). The V and J ends lost 6 bases and 0 bases respectively, with 18 bases between them. The DNA for the CDR3 is TGTGCCAGCAGTCCCCGCCTTGGAGCGGGCTCCTACGAGCAGTACTTC. Translated, it gives CASSPRLGAGSYEQYF.

This clonotype was found a few times. The V and J genes are TRBV15 and TRBJ1-1, with a possible D match to TRBD1 (6 bases). The CDR3 is 13 residues long. The germline V and J ends were trimmed by 5 bases and 8 bases, with 15 bases remaining between them. Germline CDR1 reads LNHNV; CDR2 reads YYDKDF (reference sequence). As DNA, the CDR3 is TGTGCCACCAGCGTCGAGGGGGGTCCGGAAGCTTTCTTT. Its protein product is CATSVEGGPEAFF. Variable domain in full (rest from reference TRBV15 and TRBJ1-1): DAMVIQNPRYQVTQFGKPVTLSCSQTLNHNVMYWYQQKSSQAPKLLFHYYDKDFNNEADTPDNFQSRRPNTSFCFLDIRSPGLGDTAMYLCATSVEGGPEAFFGQGTRLTVV.

This clonotype was counted at least ten times. The rearrangement links TRBV12-3 or TRBV12-4 to TRBJ1-4; D ambiguous. The CDR3 contains 12 residues. V lost 3 bases, J lost 12 bases, and 11 bases lay in between. CDR3 nucleotide sequence: TGTGCCAGCAGTTTTGGAACAGCAGAACTGTTTTTT. This codes for CASSFGTAELFF.

This sequence joins TRBV7-3 and TRBJ2-7; TRBD1 matches at 8 bases. Germline V gene lookup returns CDR1 SGHTA and CDR2 FQGTGA. This CDR3 is 14 amino acids long. V was clipped by 5 bases and J by 2 bases; unmatched bases: 5. DNA of the CDR3: TGTGCCAGCAGCCAAGACAGGGGCCCCTACGAGCAGTACTTC. Translating gives CASSQDRGPYEQYF.

This clonotype was counted between two and nine times. This chain links TRBV7-8 with TRBJ2-7; 7 bases agree with TRBD1. The CDR3 length is 12 residues. Unmatched junction bases numbered 4, after V lost 6 bases and J lost 5 bases. CDR1 SGHVS and CDR2 FQNEAQ come from the germline V gene. DNA of the CDR3: TGTGCCAGCAGATCGACAGGGAACGAGCAGTACTTC. It encodes CASRSTGNEQYF.

Regarding this clonotype: A read error may account for a junction end that differs from germline. The chain has TRBV7-7 and TRBJ2-2; TRBD1 matches 9 bases. Germline-derived CDR1 and CDR2 are SSHAT and FNYEAQ (reference sequence). The CDR3 has 15 amino acids. CDR3 in amino acids: CASSLGQGATGELFF. The CDR3 region has the DNA TGTGCTAGCAGCCTGGGACAGGGCGCCACCGGGGAGCTGTTTTTT.

The chain couples TRBV9 to TRBJ1-5, with TRBD1 as a possible D gene (5 bases). CDR3 size: 12 residues. Germline CDR1 and CDR2: SGDLS and YYNGEE. Trimming pared 4 bases from V and 9 bases from J, leaving 11 bases between. The CDR3 region has the DNA TGTGCCAGCAGCATGGGGGGAAGGCCCCAGCATTTT. This encodes CASSMGGRPQHF.

This chain joins TRBV20-1 and TRBJ2-7; D tentatively fits TRBD1 or TRBD2 (6 bases each). The germline V gene has CDR1 DFQATT and CDR2 SNEGSKA (reference sequence). The CDR3 length is 14 residues. The germline V and J ends were trimmed by 0 bases and 7 bases, with 16 bases remaining between them. The CDR3 is CSARDLGGSGEQYF. The CDR3 DNA follows: TGCAGTGCTAGAGATCTGGGGGGCTCCGGGGAGCAGTACTTC.

This clonotype has ten or more counts. The gene calls are TRBV12-3 or TRBV12-4 and TRBJ1-2, with D maybe TRBD1 (6 bases). This CDR3 spans 11 amino acids. V was clipped by 3 bases and J by 14 bases, with 13 bases between them. CDR3 loop: CASSFDRLSTF. In DNA form, the CDR3 reads TGTGCCAGCAGTTTTGACAGGCTGTCTACCTTC.

V and J are TRBV12-3 or TRBV12-4 and TRBJ2-3; D gene uncertain. There are 14 residues in the CDR3. V was clipped by 3 bases and J by 2 bases, with 9 bases between them. The CDR3 reads CASSLETATDTQYF. CDR3 in DNA: TGTGCCAGCAGTTTGGAGACGGCCACAGATACGCAGTATTTT.

This clonotype was observed a few times. This sequence joins TRBV20-1 and TRBJ2-1, with 10 bases aligning to TRBD2. CDR3 length: 14 residues. J gave up 9 bases and V 6 bases, and 11 bases lay outside the gene matches. Germline CDR1 reads DFQATT; CDR2 reads SNEGSKA (reference sequence). In nucleotides, the CDR3 is TGCAGTGCCGTTCTACTAGCGGGACGGGGTGAGCAGTTCTTC. Translated: CSAVLLAGRGEQFF.

The chain combines TRBV14 with TRBJ1-6; D is undetermined. CDR3 length: 14 residues. Between the trimmed V and J ends, which lost 4 bases and 9 bases, there was a span of 13 bases. The germline V gene has CDR1 SGHDN and CDR2 FVKESK. CDR3 sequence reads: CASSLTGPASPLHF. The CDR3 DNA reads TGTGCCAGCAGCCTGACTGGCCCCGCTTCACCCCTCCACTTT.

The chain employs TRBV4-1 and TRBJ2-7, with TRBD1 as a possible D gene (6 bases). Germline V gene lookup returns CDR1 MGHRA and CDR2 YSYEKL. Trimming cost V 0 bases and J 7 bases, with 16 bases left between them. The CDR3 runs to 15 residues. The CDR3 DNA reads as TGCGCCAGCAGCCAAGAGGACAGACTCCTATCTGAGCAGTACTTC. Translation gives CASSQEDRLLSEQYF.

The chain has TRBV6-1 and TRBJ2-1; 11 bases are a match to TRBD2. The CDR3 spans 17 residues. Trimming at V came to 7 bases and at J to 7 bases, leaving 15 bases not matched to a gene. CDR1 and CDR2 from the germline V gene are MNHNS and SASEGT. The chain's CDR3 is CASTRVAGGTRGNEQFF. In DNA, the CDR3 is TGTGCCAGCACAAGGGTAGCGGGAGGGACAAGGGGAAATGAGCAGTTCTTC.

The gene calls are TRBV29-1 and TRBJ2-1; TRBD1 agrees at 9 bases. The CDR3 is 13 residues long. Germline CDR1 is SQVTM and CDR2 is ANQGSEA. The V segment lost 7 bases and the J segment 4 bases; nucleotides outside the gene matches: 5. This CDR3 reads CSDRGQGYNEQFF. CDR3 in DNA: TGCAGCGACCGTGGACAGGGGTACAATGAGCAGTTCTTC.